This TCR beta chain was captured in a study of blood T cells in healthy people across ages (dated by TCRdb to 2013 to 2016). About the investigation overall: In model experiments, template switching captured about one uniquely barcoded TCR beta cDNA molecule for every two T cells. Donors of different ages were randomly distributed across sequencing lanes to avoid experimental bias. Four age groups were formed from the donors: young (average approximately 17 years), middle-aged (approximately 40), aged (roughly 58) and long-lived (82). The study measured age-related changes in TCR beta repertoire diversity using deep sequencing normalized with unique cDNA molecular identifiers. For two donors (one aged 18 to 30 and one aged 80 or older), the study analyzed two additional independent replicas of 1 million unique cDNA reads from the same blood draw. What the work shows at the level of the full study, not this receptor alone: Estimates of total diversity based on one million sequenced T cells were regarded as lower bounds and as underestimates. The percentage of naive T cells measured by flow cytometry correlated strongly with observed TCR beta diversity. The CMV infection status of donors was not known, potentially confounding age-related changes in expanded clonotypes. As age increased, observed TCR beta diversity per million T cells dropped in a roughly linear way, and a significant reduction was already evident by age around 41. Because profiling used bulk unsorted PBMCs, naive and antigen-experienced compartments could not be compared conclusively. The long-lived group showed more naive CD4+ T cells, fewer expanded clones and increased TCR diversity than the aged group, suggesting age selection.

Library preparation was by 5' RACE. These reads were obtained on an Illumina HiSeq 2500. The second PCR ran for roughly 7 to 11 cycles and used a J-beta primer mix along with a sample-barcoded 5' primer. A unique molecular identifier was introduced onto each TCR beta cDNA molecule by a template-switch 5' adaptor carrying 12 random nucleotides. Each sample yielded at least 3 million CDR3-containing paired-end reads. All of the RNA was converted into first-strand cDNA using the Mint cDNA synthesis kit, with a TRBC-specific oligonucleotide serving as the primer. Following uracil-DNA glycosylase treatment, all cDNA underwent a first 18-cycle PCR with the universal primers M1SS and BC2_uni_R. On the study's bioinformatics: Each sample was normalized by randomly selecting 1 million high-quality reads, each carrying a distinct molecular identifier. Instead of being binned into consensus sequences, reads that shared molecular identifiers were thrown out. MiTCR, with a Q25 quality threshold and the strictest error-elimination algorithm, was used for CDR3 identification, clonotype clustering and error correction. A nonparametric unseen species model using Euler transformation provided a lower-bound estimate of total TCR beta diversity. The public reads were run again by TCRdb, first through fastp at Q25 and then through MiXCR, and only productive beta chains were kept. Rows with one shared CDR3 protein collapse into an entry with the most common genes and DNA. The V and J calls come from TCRdb's annotation, not from the publication. This sample has fewer than 1,000,000 distinct CDR3 sequences in its table, and around 45% of those were observed once. Around 18% of the sample comes from the top ten.

Systemically healthy Caucasian individuals from Russia, 35 to 50 in total and aged roughly 6 to 95 years, were included as donors. Around 9.9 milliliters of peripheral blood were collected from each donor into EDTA-treated Vacutainer tubes. Ficoll-Paque density-gradient centrifugation was used to isolate PBMCs, with at least 6 million obtained per sample. Total RNA was extracted from PBMCs with Trizol reagent, with at least 6 micrograms obtained per sample. For every donor, an aliquot of PBMCs went through flow cytometry to measure the percentages of naive CD45RAhigh/CD27high T cells. Turning to this clonotype: The antigen it recognizes is unknown. It may be a read error: a sequence one base away is much more abundant.

This clonotype was sampled from a man older than 75 in good health. The sample consisted of blood.

CDR3 loop: CATLGGGDGQETQFF. The DNA is TGTGCCACCCTGGGAGGGGGAGATGGTCAAGAGACCCAGTTCTTC. The rearrangement joined TRBV28 to TRBJ2-5; TRBD2 is a weak D gene call, 7 bases matching. Gene TRBJ2-1 matches the end of the DNA better, so the J call may be wrong. Reading from cysteine to phenylalanine, the CDR3 counts 15 amino acids. The read is trimmed to its CDR3 DNA, 45 bases read in frame from base 1. CDR1 and CDR2 are drawn from the germline V gene: MDHEN, SYDVKM.